This paragraph covers one TCR beta chain sequence. The junction shows a germline mismatch at one end, possibly a read error. The CDR3 length is 13 residues. The germline V gene has CDR1 WNHNN and CDR2 SYGVQD (reference sequence). This entry belongs to a study of CD8+CD57+ T cells in acquired aplastic anemia. Study background: Sorted CD4+ and CD8+ cells gave a mean 3.2 ug DNA, range about 0.17 to 27.4 ug.

Genomic DNA, serving as template, underwent TCR beta VDJ and CDR3 profiling. Using its own MiXCR run on the reads, TCRdb lists one record per CDR3 protein. The sample contains some 280,000 distinct CDR3 sequences, about 56% of which appear only once. This TCR was sampled from a human donor with severe aplastic anemia or a healthy control (not recorded which). This chain joins TRBV10-1 and TRBJ2-1, with D possibly being TRBD1 or TRBD2 (5 bases each). Specimen: sorted CD4+, CD8+, or CD8+CD57+ T cells (not recorded which) from PBMCs. CDR3 protein: CASSESGQPEQFF. Here the CDR3 DNA reads TGCGCCAGTAGTGAGTCGGGGCAGCCCGAGCAGTTCTTC.